This TCR beta chain is from a study of OX40 agonist ivuxolimab in advanced cancers. Germline values: CDR1 WSHSY, CDR2 SAAADI. V was trimmed by 10 bases and J by 4 bases, leaving 11 bases between them. This CDR3 comprises 13 residues. Study-level points and caveats: Both blood CD4+ and CD8+ T cells showed clonal growth by week 6 at 0.1 to 3.0 mg/kg. No determination was made of the antigen specificity of the expanded peripheral T cells. More expanded clones were found, on average, in CD8+ than in CD4+ T cells.

This clone showed up just once. The antigen is not known. Sequencing used immunoSEQ multiplex PCR; TCRdb keeps in-frame clones, though not all of them. In the table there are tens of thousands of clones, over 80% of which are singletons. The J gene is TRBJ2-6, the V gene TRBV10-2; D unresolved. This clonotype originated in an adult with an advanced solid tumor such as melanoma, head and neck, liver or kidney cancer. The sample here was CD4+ or CD8+ T cells sorted from blood, taken in a trial of the OX40 agonist ivuxolimab. CDR3 nucleotide sequence: TGCGCCACCGTGGGCTCAGGGGCCAACGTCCTGACTTTC. It specifies CATVGSGANVLTF.